This is a list of T cell receptor beta chains from one sample in a study of T-cell reconstitution after alpha-beta-depleted transplantation in children. TCRdb re-called the PCR reads with MiXCR, one entry per CDR3 protein. The profile shows roughly 350,000 distinct CDR3 sequences, 16% of them singletons. The material was PBMCs, mostly from graft donor cells, obtained 360 days after TCRalphabeta/CD19-depleted stem cell transplant. Receptor source: a male patient aged 2 to 10 who had a stem cell transplant for acute lymphoblastic leukemia, so the T cells may come from the graft donor. Both conserved end residues are part of each CDR3.

v_call,j_call,cdr3_aa
TRBV28,TRBJ2-7,CASSSSGALEQYF
TRBV4-1,TRBJ2-7,CASSQVPWRVRTRDFYEQYF
TRBV5-1,TRBJ2-2,CASGRTEPGELFF
TRBV6-2/TRBV6-3,TRBJ2-7,CASSFPRGQHYEQYF
TRBV28,TRBJ2-7,CASSPTGRGGKSITNYEQYF
TRBV9,TRBJ1-6,CASSPGDRAYSPLHF
TRBV6-1,TRBJ1-3,CASSEGMLILSGNTIYF
TRBV20-1,TRBJ1-3,CSARATGITNTIYF
TRBV28,TRBJ2-5,CASSFGREPTHYQETQYF
TRBV11-2,TRBJ2-5,CASSLDGAFQAGAQETQYF
TRBV28,TRBJ2-7,CASSFSLRPGQGTYEQYF
TRBV5-1,TRBJ2-1,CASGTLFSPNEQFF
TRBV6-5,TRBJ2-1,CASSYPLQGARYNEQFF
TRBV15,TRBJ2-7,CATSRDPYSAYEQYF
TRBV20-1,TRBJ2-5,CSAPRAGAIQETQYF
TRBV30,TRBJ1-1,CAWSGRGPGEAFF
TRBV11-2,TRBJ2-7,CASSFRQIYEQYF